Listed below are T cell receptor beta chains from one sample, sequenced in a study of cytomegalovirus exposure and HLA in healthy donors. The data were produced by immunoSEQ multiplex PCR, yet TCRdb's version contains in-frame clones alone and is incomplete. This table holds roughly 110,000 clones, 65% to 80% found once. Material for sequencing was PBMCs. Source of these receptors: a male donor in good health and CMV-seropositive. CDR3s include the opening cysteine and the closing phenylalanine or tryptophan. Each record gives: J gene, D gene, V gene, clone size, CDR3 protein, CDR3 DNA. D genes are given only for firm matches. The size field is filled for only some rows; it gives once, few, many or a size class.

J: TRBJ2-6
D: -
V: TRBV27
size: -
CDR3: CASSLFRQENSGANVLTF
DNA: TGTGCCAGCAGTTTATTTCGACAGGAGAACTCTGGGGCCAACGTCCTGACTTTC

J: TRBJ2-7
D: TRBD1
V: TRBV6-1
size: -
CDR3: CASSGPGQIYEQYF
DNA: TGTGCCAGCAGTGGACCGGGACAGATATACGAGCAGTACTTC

J: TRBJ1-2
D: -
V: TRBV5-4
size: -
CDR3: CASEHANYGYTF
DNA: TGTGCCAGCGAACACGCTAACTATGGCTACACCTTC

J: TRBJ1-1
D: TRBD1
V: TRBV29-1
size: -
CDR3: CSVRQGVKAYEAFF
DNA: TGCAGCGTCCGACAGGGCGTCAAAGCCTATGAAGCTTTCTTT

J: TRBJ2-7
D: TRBD1
V: TRBV25-1
size: -
CDR3: CASRAGTGGSYEQYF
DNA: TGTGCCAGCAGAGCCGGGACAGGGGGCTCCTACGAGCAGTACTTC

J: TRBJ1-1
D: -
V: TRBV5-6
size: -
CDR3: CASRIRGHMNTEAFF
DNA: TGTGCCAGCAGGATCAGGGGTCACATGAACACTGAAGCTTTCTTT

J: TRBJ2-2
D: -
V: TRBV12-2
size: once
CDR3: CASRLQTSGGTGELFF
DNA: TGTGCAAGTCGCTTACAGACTAGCGGGGGCACCGGGGAGCTGTTTTTT

J: TRBJ2-5
D: TRBD2
V: TRBV28
size: -
CDR3: CASRGGLAGGQETQYF
DNA: TGTGCCAGCAGAGGGGGACTAGCGGGGGGGCAGGAGACCCAGTACTTC

J: TRBJ1-4
D: -
V: TRBV11-2
size: -
CDR3: CASSTSGGLNEKLFF
DNA: TGTGCCAGCAGCACTAGTGGGGGCCTTAATGAAAAACTGTTTTTT

J: TRBJ1-3
D: -
V: TRBV4-3
size: -
CDR3: CASSQASAPTETGNTIYF
DNA: TGCGCCAGCAGCCAAGCCTCCGCCCCTACTGAAACTGGAAACACCATATATTTT

J: TRBJ2-1
D: TRBD2
V: TRBV15
size: once
CDR3: CATRGRGSSYNEQFF
DNA: TGTGCCACCAGGGGGCGGGGGAGCTCCTACAATGAGCAGTTCTTC

J: TRBJ2-1
D: TRBD2
V: TRBV7-2
size: -
CDR3: CASAGTRVYNEQFF
DNA: TGTGCCAGCGCCGGGACTAGGGTCTACAATGAGCAGTTCTTC

J: TRBJ2-7
D: TRBD2
V: TRBV6-1
size: -
CDR3: CASRLGGGAEYEQYF
DNA: TGTGCCAGCCGTCTAGGCGGGGGGGCTGAGTACGAGCAGTACTTC

J: TRBJ2-7
D: TRBD1
V: TRBV18
size: few
CDR3: CASSPGQGVGYEQYF
DNA: TGTGCCAGCTCACCAGGACAGGGAGTGGGCTACGAGCAGTACTTC

J: TRBJ2-7
D: TRBD1
V: TRBV14
size: -
CDR3: CASSQTGQGEQYF
DNA: TGTGCCAGCAGCCAAACGGGACAGGGCGAGCAGTACTTC

J: TRBJ1-2
D: TRBD1
V: TRBV19
size: -
CDR3: CASSLWTGNGYPF
DNA: TGTGCCAGTAGTCTGTGGACAGGGAACGGCTACCCCTTC

J: TRBJ1-5
D: TRBD1
V: TRBV2
size: -
CDR3: CASRMGTGRNSNQPQHF
DNA: TGTGCCAGCAGGATGGGGACAGGGAGGAATAGCAATCAGCCCCAGCATTTT

J: TRBJ2-5
D: TRBD2
V: TRBV4-2
size: -
CDR3: CASSPGGGVGETQYF
DNA: TGTGCCAGCAGCCCGGGGGGAGGGGTAGGGGAGACCCAGTACTTC

J: TRBJ2-5
D: TRBD2
V: TRBV5-1
size: -
CDR3: CASSLGLAGAPGETQYF
DNA: TGCGCCAGCAGCTTGGGACTAGCGGGGGCACCAGGGGAGACCCAGTACTTC

J: TRBJ2-3
D: TRBD2
V: TRBV9
size: -
CDR3: CASSVLAGDTDTQYF
DNA: TGTGCCAGCAGCGTACTAGCGGGAGACACAGATACGCAGTATTTT

J: TRBJ1-6
D: -
V: TRBV9
size: -
CDR3: CASSVGGSSYNSPLHF
DNA: TGTGCCAGCAGCGTAGGGGGCAGCTCCTATAATTCACCCCTCCACTTT

J: TRBJ2-5
D: -
V: TRBV9
size: -
CDR3: CASSPGQQAWETQYF
DNA: TGTGCCAGCAGCCCGGGTCAACAAGCATGGGAGACCCAGTACTTC

J: TRBJ2-7
D: -
V: TRBV5-1
size: once
CDR3: CASSFVLAGDNSYEQYF
DNA: TGCGCCAGCAGCTTTGTTTTGGCAGGGGACAACTCCTACGAGCAGTACTTC

J: TRBJ2-1
D: TRBD2
V: TRBV4-3
size: -
CDR3: CASGRLAGGNNEQFF
DNA: TGCGCCAGCGGACGACTAGCGGGGGGGAACAATGAGCAGTTCTTC

J: TRBJ2-5
D: TRBD2
V: TRBV4-3
size: -
CDR3: CASSQDYQGVPMTSGRMETQYF
DNA: TGCGCCAGCAGCCAGGATTACCAGGGAGTCCCCATGACTAGCGGGAGGATGGAGACCCAGTACTTC

J: TRBJ1-6
D: -
V: TRBV28
size: -
CDR3: CASSVGQTNSPLHF
DNA: TGTGCCAGCAGTGTTGGACAGACCAATTCACCCCTCCACTTT

J: TRBJ1-3
D: -
V: TRBV28
size: -
CDR3: CASTASGISGNTIYF
DNA: TGTGCCAGCACCGCCTCAGGGATCTCTGGAAACACCATATATTTT

J: TRBJ1-6
D: -
V: TRBV27
size: -
CDR3: CASSLYPGADSYNSPLHF
DNA: TGTGCCAGCAGTTTATATCCAGGGGCGGACTCCTATAATTCACCCCTCCACTTT

J: TRBJ2-7
D: TRBD1
V: TRBV6-5
size: -
CDR3: CASSSGTGGGYEQYF
DNA: TGTGCCAGCAGTTCCGGGACAGGGGGCGGGTACGAGCAGTACTTC

J: TRBJ2-3
D: TRBD1
V: TRBV7-3
size: many
CDR3: CASSSGTGGWDTQYF
DNA: TGTGCCAGCAGCTCCGGGACAGGGGGCTGGGATACGCAGTATTTT

J: TRBJ1-1
D: TRBD1
V: TRBV7-3
size: -
CDR3: CASSQRGTGGTEAFF
DNA: TGTGCCAGCAGCCAACGAGGGACAGGGGGCACTGAAGCTTTCTTT

J: TRBJ2-2
D: -
V: TRBV7-6
size: -
CDR3: CASSLVRSPGELFF
DNA: TGTGCCAGCAGCTTAGTGCGGTCCCCCGGGGAGCTGTTTTTT

J: TRBJ1-1
D: TRBD1
V: TRBV4-2
size: -
CDR3: CASSRGQQNTEAFF
DNA: TGTGCCAGCAGCCGGGGACAGCAGAACACTGAAGCTTTCTTT

J: TRBJ2-1
D: -
V: TRBV6-6
size: -
CDR3: CATKTNPVQFF
DNA: TGTGCCACCAAAACCAACCCGGTGCAGTTCTTC

J: TRBJ1-4
D: -
V: TRBV2
size: few
CDR3: CASRQHNEKLFF
DNA: TGTGCCAGTCGACAGCATAATGAAAAACTGTTTTTT

J: TRBJ2-3
D: TRBD1
V: TRBV12-5
size: -
CDR3: CASGTATGTDTQYF
DNA: TGTGCTAGTGGTACGGCGACAGGGACAGATACGCAGTATTTT

J: TRBJ1-2
D: -
V: TRBV5-4
size: -
CDR3: CASTFPGEGYTF
DNA: TGTGCCAGCACCTTCCCAGGGGAGGGCTACACCTTC

J: TRBJ1-5
D: TRBD1
V: TRBV7-2
size: few
CDR3: CASSGTGNQPQHF
DNA: TGTGCCAGCAGCGGGACAGGCAATCAGCCCCAGCATTTT

J: TRBJ2-3
D: TRBD2
V: TRBV5-1
size: -
CDR3: CASSLGPSGSTDTQYF
DNA: TGCGCCAGCAGCTTGGGGCCTAGCGGGAGCACAGATACGCAGTATTTT

J: TRBJ1-2
D: -
V: TRBV5-1
size: few
CDR3: CASSLTTTGNYGYTF
DNA: TGCGCCAGCAGCTTGACCACGACAGGAAACTATGGCTACACCTTC

J: TRBJ1-5
D: -
V: TRBV19
size: few
CDR3: CASSITGGLQPQHF
DNA: TGTGCCAGTAGTATCACCGGGGGACTTCAGCCCCAGCATTTT

J: TRBJ2-3
D: -
V: TRBV4-2
size: -
CDR3: CASSQDNPPTWF
DNA: TGTGCCAGCAGCCAAGATAACCCTCCAACTTGGTTT

J: TRBJ2-5
D: TRBD2
V: TRBV9
size: -
CDR3: CASSVDPGGRETQYF
DNA: TGTGCCAGCAGCGTAGATCCGGGCGGGAGGGAGACCCAGTACTTC

J: TRBJ1-2
D: -
V: TRBV5-4
size: -
CDR3: CASSFRGGGGYTF
DNA: TGTGCCAGCAGCTTTCGGGGAGGAGGTGGCTACACCTTC

J: TRBJ2-1
D: -
V: TRBV5-4
size: -
CDR3: CASSEGDTLDEQFF
DNA: TGTGCCAGCAGTGAAGGGGACACACTCGATGAGCAGTTCTTC

J: TRBJ2-2
D: -
V: TRBV7-9
size: -
CDR3: CASSFIASNTGELFF
DNA: TGTGCCAGCAGCTTTATCGCGAGCAACACCGGGGAGCTGTTTTTT

J: TRBJ1-2
D: TRBD1
V: TRBV6-5
size: -
CDR3: CASSRQGYGYTF
DNA: TGTGCCAGCAGCCGACAGGGATATGGCTACACCTTC

J: TRBJ1-2
D: TRBD1
V: TRBV6-1
size: -
CDR3: CASRAPGQSYGYTF
DNA: TGTGCCAGCAGGGCACCGGGACAGTCATATGGCTACACCTTC

J: TRBJ2-3
D: -
V: TRBV5-1
size: -
CDR3: CASTPRETNTDTQYF
DNA: TGCGCCAGCACCCCCCGCGAGACAAACACAGATACGCAGTATTTT

J: TRBJ1-1
D: TRBD1
V: TRBV27
size: -
CDR3: CASSTPGRGKTEAFF
DNA: TGTGCCAGCAGTACGCCGGGCAGGGGGAAGACTGAAGCTTTCTTT

J: TRBJ2-1
D: TRBD2
V: TRBV30
size: once
CDR3: CASSGTSDLNEQFF
DNA: TGTGCTTCGTCCGGTACTAGCGACCTCAATGAGCAGTTCTTC

J: TRBJ2-5
D: TRBD2
V: TRBV29-1
size: -
CDR3: CSVARTSAEETQYF
DNA: TGCAGCGTTGCTCGGACTAGCGCCGAAGAGACCCAGTACTTC

J: TRBJ1-5
D: -
V: TRBV5-6
size: -
CDR3: CASSPGGGGNQPQHF
DNA: TGTGCCAGCAGCCCCGGGGGAGGTGGCAATCAGCCCCAGCATTTT